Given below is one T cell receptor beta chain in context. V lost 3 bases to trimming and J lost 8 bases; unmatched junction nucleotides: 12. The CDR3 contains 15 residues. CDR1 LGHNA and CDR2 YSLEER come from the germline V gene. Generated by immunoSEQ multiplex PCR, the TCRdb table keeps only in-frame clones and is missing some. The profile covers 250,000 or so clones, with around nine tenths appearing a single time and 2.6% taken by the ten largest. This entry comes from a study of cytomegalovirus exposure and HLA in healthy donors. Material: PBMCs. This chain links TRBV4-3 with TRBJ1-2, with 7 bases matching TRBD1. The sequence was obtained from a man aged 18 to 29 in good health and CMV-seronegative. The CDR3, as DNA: TGCGCCAGCAGCCATAGCCCGGGAGGGACAGCCGGCTACACCTTC. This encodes CASSHSPGGTAGYTF.